These 32 T cell receptor beta chains were all obtained from the same sample, sequenced in a study of type 1 regulatory T cells. Whole-study results and caveats: Tr1 cells had a more restricted TCR repertoire than non-Tr1 cells.

Their antigens are not known. TCRdb ran MiXCR on the reads and lists one entry per CDR3 protein. Here the sample spans tens of thousands of distinct CDR3 sequences, more than 20% being singletons. Sequenced input: cultured type 1 regulatory T (Tr1) cells, either the whole culture or a sorted fraction (not recorded which). The source of these receptors is a human donor in good health.

This chain joins TRBV29-1 and TRBJ1-1; 9 bases match TRBD1. V shed 8 bases and J 0 bases; nucleotides not matched to a gene: 10. This CDR3 comprises 15 residues. CDR1 SQVTM and CDR2 ANQGSEA come from the germline V gene. This chain's CDR3 is CSWGPGQGMNTEAFF. The CDR3 bases are TGCAGCTGGGGACCGGGACAGGGAATGAACACTGAAGCTTTCTTT. The complete variable domain, with remaining parts taken from reference TRBV29-1 and TRBJ1-1, reads SAVISQKPSRDICQRGTSLTIQCQVDSQVTMMFWYRQQPGQSLTLIATANQGSEATYESGFVIDKFPISRPNLTFSTLTVSNMSPEDSSIYLCSWGPGQGMNTEAFFGQGTRLTVV.

This clonotype was detected only a few times. The J gene is TRBJ2-5, the V gene TRBV20-1; D possibly corresponds to TRBD1 (5 bases). Germline CDR1 DFQATT, CDR2 SNEGSKA (reference sequence). The CDR3 is 13 amino acids. Trimming cost V 3 bases and J 2 bases, with 10 bases left between them. CDR3 protein: CSASYPGQETQYF. CDR3 DNA: TGCAGTGCTAGTTATCCAGGGCAAGAGACCCAGTACTTC.

This clonotype was detected only a few times. The chain recombines TRBV7-3 with TRBJ2-2; the D gene is possibly TRBD2 (5 bases). The CDR3 loop spans 17 amino acids. Trimming took 5 bases from V and 6 from J, leaving 22 bases between them. Per the germline V gene, CDR1 is SGHTA and CDR2 is FQGTGA. The CDR3: CASSRPPGSTASGELFF. CDR3 in DNA: TGTGCCAGCAGCCGGCCCCCGGGGTCTACAGCGTCCGGGGAGCTGTTTTTT.

This clonotype is medium-sized by share. The chain carries TRBV18 and TRBJ1-2, with D perhaps TRBD1 (6 bases). Between the trimmed V and J ends, which lost 0 bases and 2 bases, there was a span of 10 bases. There are 15 residues in the CDR3. Germline values: CDR1 KGHSH, CDR2 LQKENI. The CDR3 DNA follows: TGTGCCAGCTCACCACCGACAGGAGCAAACTATGGCTACACCTTC. Its protein is CASSPPTGANYGYTF. The entire variable domain, with the rest obtained from reference TRBV18 and TRBJ1-2, is as follows: NAGVMQNPRHLVRRRGQEARLRCSPMKGHSHVYWYRQLPEEGLKFMVYLQKENIIDESGMPKERFSAEFPKEGPSILRIQQVVRGDSAAYFCASSPPTGANYGYTFGSGTRLTVV.

This clonotype was detected only a few times. The chain recombines TRBV12-3 or TRBV12-4 with TRBJ1-5; 8 bases are shared with TRBD1. This CDR3 comprises 13 residues. V dropped 5 bases and J dropped 7; count of bases not matched to a gene: 4. CDR3 coding DNA: TGTGCCAGCAGTCGAGACAGGGGCCAGCCCCAGCATTTT. Protein: CASSRDRGQPQHF.

This clonotype has a handful of counts. V usage is TRBV7-6 and J usage is TRBJ2-3, with D possibly being TRBD1 (5 bases). The V end was cut by 5 bases, the J end by 2 bases, with 14 bases between. The CDR3 runs to 15 residues. Germline V CDR1 and CDR2: SGHVS, FNYEAQ. This chain's CDR3 is CASSARQNFTDTQYF. CDR3 DNA: TGTGCCAGCAGCGCCCGACAGAATTTCACAGATACGCAGTATTTT.

This clonotype was counted between two and nine times. This chain joins TRBV5-1 and TRBJ2-1, with 10 bases matching TRBD2. V was pared by 0 bases and J by 4 bases, with 1 base of the junction left unmatched. The CDR3 has 15 residues. CDR1 and CDR2 from the germline V gene are SGHRS and YFSETQ. Here the CDR3 DNA reads TGCGCCAGCAGCTTGGGGACTAGCGGATACAATGAGCAGTTCTTC. This sequence encodes CASSLGTSGYNEQFF. The full variable domain, in which reference TRBV5-1 and TRBJ2-1 provide the parts outside the CDR3, is KAGVTQTPRYLIKTRGQQVTLSCSPISGHRSVSWYQQTPGQGLQFLFEYFSETQRNKGNFPGRFSGRQFSNSRSEMNVSTLELGDSALYLCASSLGTSGYNEQFFGPGTRLTVL.

The chain employs TRBV30 and TRBJ2-5; tentatively, D is TRBD2 (6 bases). V gave up 0 bases and J gave up 4 bases, with 6 bases separating them. This CDR3 has 12 residues. CDR1 is GTSNPN, CDR2 SVGIG, per germline (reference sequence). The CDR3 sequence: CAWSVAGETQYF. The CDR3 DNA reads TGTGCCTGGAGTGTAGCGGGAGAGACCCAGTACTTC.

This clonotype turned up a few times. The chain employs TRBV3-1 and TRBJ2-5; tentatively, D is TRBD1 (6 bases). The germline CDR1 and CDR2 sequences are LGHDT and YNNKEL (reference sequence). Trimming removed 5 bases from V and 9 bases from J, with 10 bases in between. This CDR3 has 11 amino acids. The CDR3 protein is CASSSAGAQYF. The CDR3 coding sequence is TGTGCCAGCAGCTCCGCAGGGGCCCAGTACTTC.

The rearrangement joins TRBV6-1 to TRBJ2-2, with D perhaps given as TRBD1 or TRBD2 (5 bases each). V was trimmed by 10 bases and J by 4 bases, leaving 16 bases between them. Germline V gene lookup returns CDR1 MNHNS and CDR2 SASEGT. This CDR3 is built from 14 residues. The CDR3 DNA reads TGTGCCACCCTGGGGGACGGGGCCACCGGGGAGCTGTTTTTT. Its protein product is CATLGDGATGELFF.

This clonotype was detected only a few times. The rearrangement uses TRBV29-1 and TRBJ2-3, with TRBD1 identical over 7 bases. The germline V gene has CDR1 SQVTM and CDR2 ANQGSEA. The CDR3 is 15 residues long. V trimming: 3 bases; J trimming: 3 bases; junction bases outside the gene matches: 9. The CDR3 sequence is CSVDLGQIPTDTQYF. CDR3 DNA: TGCAGCGTTGACCTGGGACAGATCCCTACAGATACGCAGTATTTT.

The chain links TRBV12-3 or TRBV12-4 to TRBJ2-2, with D unresolved. Trimming removed 6 bases at V and 4 bases at J, with 6 bases between. This CDR3 contains 12 residues. CDR3 region: CASSLITGELFF. The CDR3 DNA is TGTGCCAGCAGCTTAATCACCGGGGAGCTGTTTTTT.

This clonotype has only a few counts. The gene calls are TRBV5-5 and TRBJ1-2, with a tentative D call TRBD1 (6 bases). The V and J ends lost 1 base and 0 bases respectively, with 10 bases between them. Germline CDR1 and CDR2: SGHKS and YYEKEE (reference sequence). The CDR3 runs 15 residues. For the CDR3, the DNA is TGTGCCAGCAGCTTGACAGGGCCCACTAACTATGGCTACACCTTC. Translated: CASSLTGPTNYGYTF.

In its sample, this clonotype was seen many times. The rearrangement joins TRBV5-1 to TRBJ2-3; D gene uncertain. The CDR3 is 12 amino acids. Trimming left V 5 bases short and J 5 bases short, with 9 bases between. The V gene's germline CDR1 is SGHRS and CDR2 YFSETQ. CDR3 region: CASRWAGDTQYF. CDR3 sequence (DNA): TGCGCCAGCAGGTGGGCAGGAGATACGCAGTATTTT. Drawing the rest from reference TRBV5-1 and TRBJ2-3, the complete variable domain is KAGVTQTPRYLIKTRGQQVTLSCSPISGHRSVSWYQQTPGQGLQFLFEYFSETQRNKGNFPGRFSGRQFSNSRSEMNVSTLELGDSALYLCASRWAGDTQYFGPGTRLTVL.

This clonotype showed up just a few times. This chain connects TRBV28 to TRBJ2-7; 9 positions agree with TRBD1. The V segment lost 6 bases and the J segment 6 bases; nucleotides outside the gene matches: 12. CDR1 and CDR2 from the germline V gene are MDHEN and SYDVKM. The CDR3 covers 15 residues. The CDR3 nucleotides read TGTGCCAGCAGCCTGTGGGACAGGGTGTTCGGCGAGCAGTACTTC. It codes for CASSLWDRVFGEQYF.

This rearrangement joins TRBV29-1 to TRBJ2-3, with TRBD2 as a possible D gene (6 bases). Germline CDR1 SQVTM, CDR2 ANQGSEA. There are 15 residues in the CDR3. V shed 1 base and J shed 0 bases, with 11 bases lying between them. The CDR3 nucleotides read TGCAGCGTTGAAGGGGGAGGCTTTAGCACAGATACGCAGTATTTT. Encoded protein: CSVEGGGFSTDTQYF.

This clonotype was recorded many times. V is TRBV5-1 and J is TRBJ2-1; 9 nucleotides align to TRBD2. The germline V gene encodes CDR1 SGHRS and CDR2 YFSETQ. The CDR3 totals 14 residues. Trimming cost V 3 bases and J 15 bases; bases outside gene matches: 13. CDR3 DNA sequence: TGCGCCAGCAGCTATAGCGGGGGAGGTTTTTGGCGGTTCTTC. Translating it yields CASSYSGGGFWRFF.

The table lists this clonotype with a few counts. The J gene is TRBJ1-2, the V gene TRBV27; D is uncertain. Germline V lookup: CDR1 MNHEY, CDR2 SMNVEV (reference sequence). The length of the CDR3 is 15 residues. V lost 1 base to trimming and J lost 8 bases, with 17 bases between them. The CDR3 nucleotides are TGTGCCAGCAGTTTATTAGGATCCCCTGTTCGGGGCTACACCTTC. Protein sequence: CASSLLGSPVRGYTF.

This clonotype was seen a few times. J is TRBJ2-7 and V is TRBV9, with 9 bases matching TRBD1. The germline gives CDR1 SGDLS, CDR2 YYNGEE. V dropped 3 bases and J dropped 2; count of bases not matched to a gene: 9. This CDR3 comprises 16 residues. The CDR3 is CASSAAGTGSPYEQYF. CDR3 nucleotides: TGTGCCAGCAGCGCTGCGGGGACAGGGTCTCCCTACGAGCAGTACTTC.

This clonotype has a count of ten or more. V and J are TRBV9 and TRBJ2-1, with D perhaps TRBD1 or TRBD2 (5 bases each). The V gene lost 3 bases and the J gene lost 5 bases, with 18 bases spanning the gap. The CDR3 totals 16 residues. Germline-derived CDR1 and CDR2 are SGDLS and YYNGEE. The CDR3 sequence: CASSAFPGTEDNEQFF. The CDR3 DNA reads as TGTGCCAGCAGCGCGTTCCCCGGGACCGAAGACAATGAGCAGTTCTTC.

The chain recombines TRBV18 with TRBJ2-3, with 10 bases that match TRBD2. CDR1 KGHSH and CDR2 LQKENI come from the germline V gene. The CDR3 has 14 amino acids. V shed 6 bases and J 6 bases; nucleotides not matched to a gene: 6. The CDR3 sequence: CASSSLAGVDTQYF. The CDR3 nucleotides are TGTGCCAGCTCGTCCCTAGCGGGAGTGGATACGCAGTATTTT.

The chain has TRBV20-1 and TRBJ2-7; 11 positions agree with TRBD2. Germline loops: CDR1 DFQATT, CDR2 SNEGSKA (reference sequence). The CDR3 contains 14 residues. V dropped 3 bases and J dropped 5; count of bases not matched to a gene: 6. The CDR3 spells CSARSSGGKDEQYF. CDR3 coding DNA: TGCAGTGCTAGGTCTAGCGGGGGGAAGGACGAGCAGTACTTC.

V and J are TRBV12-3 or TRBV12-4 and TRBJ1-1; D gene unclear. The CDR3 length is 13 residues. Trimming took 1 base from V and 6 from J, leaving 9 bases between them. CDR3 residues: CASSLGGRAEAFF. The CDR3 region has the DNA TGTGCCAGCAGTTTAGGGGGTCGAGCTGAAGCTTTCTTT.

This clonotype was counted only a few times. This sequence joins TRBV30 and TRBJ1-1; unclear D gene. The CDR3 covers 13 residues. Trimming removed 2 bases at V and 0 bases at J, with 7 bases between. Germline V gene sequence: CDR1 GTSNPN, CDR2 SVGIG (reference sequence). CDR3: CAWSRSLNTEAFF. The CDR3 nucleotides are TGTGCCTGGAGTCGGAGTTTGAACACTGAAGCTTTCTTT.

This clonotype was detected only a few times. CDR3 residues: CASSGGLAGVETQYF. Written as DNA, the CDR3 is TGTGCCAGCAGCGGGGGACTAGCGGGAGTAGAGACCCAGTACTTC. The chain uses TRBV7-2 and TRBJ2-5; TRBD2 aligns across 14 bases. This CDR3 is 15 amino acids long. Germline values: CDR1 SGHTA, CDR2 FQGNSA. Unmatched junction bases numbered 3, after V lost 5 bases and J lost 4 bases.

The rearrangement links TRBV3-1 to TRBJ2-1; D gene uncertain. CDR3 length: 12 residues. Trimming took 4 bases from V and 8 from J, leaving 9 bases between them. Germline V gene sequence: CDR1 LGHDT, CDR2 YNNKEL (reference sequence). In DNA, the CDR3 is TGTGCCAGCAGCCGACCAGTCGATGAGCAGTTCTTC. Translated, it gives CASSRPVDEQFF.

The CDR3 loop reads CSAPMSGRYEQYF. The CDR3 DNA sequence: TGCAGTGCTCCGATGAGCGGGAGATACGAGCAGTACTTC. The chain employs TRBV20-1 and TRBJ2-7, with 8 nucleotides matching TRBD2. The V segment lost 5 bases and the J segment 4 bases; nucleotides outside the gene matches: 7. This CDR3 region has 13 residues. Germline CDR1 DFQATT, CDR2 SNEGSKA (reference sequence).

The CDR3 bases are TGCAGTGTTAAAAACCGGGACAGTCAAGGTCGGGATACGCAGTATTTT. Its protein product is CSVKNRDSQGRDTQYF. The chain has TRBV20-1 and TRBJ2-3, with 7 bases that match TRBD1. Germline V gene data show CDR1 as DFQATT and CDR2 as SNEGSKA (reference sequence). The V segment lost 7 bases and the J segment 6 bases; nucleotides outside the gene matches: 19. This CDR3 contains 16 residues.

V is TRBV10-3 and J is TRBJ2-2; 7 bases are a match to TRBD2. With 4 bases clipped from V and 0 bases from J, the junction kept 5 bases outside the gene matches. Germline V gene sequence: CDR1 ENHRY, CDR2 SYGVKD. The CDR3 spans 16 residues. CDR3 sequence (DNA): TGTGCCATCAGTGTGGCCAGCGGGACGAACACCGGGGAGCTGTTTTTT. Protein: CAISVASGTNTGELFF.

The gene calls are TRBV11-2 and TRBJ2-3; D is unresolved. This CDR3 is built from 15 residues. The germline V gene encodes CDR1 SGHAT and CDR2 FQNNGV. V shed 0 bases and J shed 6 bases, with 13 bases lying between them. CDR3 protein: CASSLDGTKEDTQYF. The CDR3 DNA sequence: TGTGCCAGCAGCTTAGATGGAACTAAAGAGGATACGCAGTATTTT.

This clonotype has a count of ten or more. V usage is TRBV15 and J usage is TRBJ2-6; D remains ambiguous. The ends were cut back, 3 bases at V and 4 bases at J, with 4 bases in the middle. The CDR3 spans 13 residues. Germline values: CDR1 LNHNV, CDR2 YYDKDF (reference sequence). CDR3 residues: CATSSAGANVLTF. The DNA for the CDR3 is TGTGCCACCAGCAGTGCCGGGGCCAACGTCCTGACTTTC.

This clonotype appeared a few times. This chain connects TRBV11-2 to TRBJ2-4; D is possibly TRBD1 (5 bases). CDR1 and CDR2 from the germline V gene are SGHAT and FQNNGV. The CDR3 runs to 13 residues. V was shortened by 5 bases and J by 9 bases, with 14 bases between the two germline ends. CDR3 region: CASSPIVRGIQYF. The CDR3 bases are TGTGCCAGCAGCCCAATAGTTAGGGGCATTCAGTACTTC.